This TCR beta chain was retrieved from a study of T cells after yellow fever vaccination (dated by TCRdb to between 2018 and 2021). In terms of the full investigation: The SMART-Seq v4 Ultra Low Input RNA kit was used to prepare libraries from fractions with low cell numbers. To follow T-cell clones before and after primary and booster YFV17D yellow fever vaccination, bulk TCR alpha and beta repertoires were sequenced over time. Two healthy male donors, one aged 18 to 29 and one aged 30 to 39 years, were included in the cohort. Blood samples were taken at several timepoints before and after primary and secondary immunization, and bulk PBMC replicates and cell subsets were isolated. Overall results and qualifications from the work: A small share of clonotypes was detected in both CD4 and CD8 compartments, with the overlap likely arising from convergent recombination. Because only two donors were included in the study, the extent to which the findings can be generalized is limited. The secondary T-cell response was found to be weaker but faster than the primary response, with a peak reached on day 5 rather than on day 15. Most clones expanded after primary vaccination were re-detected after the booster (96% of CD4 and approximately 89% of CD8), suggesting broad memory maintenance. FACS-sorted repertoires could contain abundant contaminating clonotypes from the bulk population, so computational filtering was required.

The sequencer listed for this sample is Illumina NovaSeq 6000. TCR cDNA was synthesized by 5'RACE template switching, which introduced a universal primer site and unique molecular identifiers. Priming for cDNA synthesis came from both the TCR alpha and TCR beta constant segments. Two PCR steps were used to amplify libraries, with sample barcodes and sequencing adapters being added in the second step. Sequencing of libraries was done on Illumina HiSeq 2500 (2x100 bp) or NovaSeq (2x150 bp). Per the original workflow: Reads were demultiplexed and collapsed into UMI consensus sequences with MIGEC, and V(D)J alignment was performed with MiXCR. Vaccine-responding clonotypes were defined with edgeR using replicate PBMC samples, requiring FDR below 0.01 and a log2 fold change above 5 up to day 15. Each bulk clonotype received a CD4 or CD8 identity based on whether the sequenced CD4 or CD8 repertoire contained that clonotype at higher abundance. The public reads were run again by TCRdb, first through fastp at Q25 and then through MiXCR, and only productive beta chains were kept. Each record represents a unique CDR3 protein, reported with the most common genes and DNA among its rows. The V and J calls and clone size come from TCRdb's table, not from the authors' own analysis. In all, the sample holds 150,000 or so distinct CDR3 sequences, and around 9.3% of those were seen once. Roughly 40% of the sample is held by the ten biggest clonotypes.

Including cysteine and phenylalanine, the CDR3 has 14 amino acids. Only CDR3 DNA is held: 42 bases, read in frame from base 1. V was cut back by 4 bases and J by 5 bases, leaving a gap of 14 bases between them. According to the germline V gene, CDR1 reads LGHNA and CDR2 reads YSLEER. Reading the label with the study, this specimen's treatment or condition is: live attenuated yellow fever vaccine strain. PBMCs were isolated from peripheral blood using a standard Ficoll-Paque protocol. CD4 and CD8 T-cell fractions were isolated with Dynabeads CD4 and CD8 positive selection kits. TriZol was used to extract RNA from bulk PBMCs, CD4 and CD8 fractions, and dextramer-positive and dextramer-negative fractions. A few counts support this clonotype. The target of this receptor is not known. Base qualities are missing; no much larger clone stands one base away.

The chain is assembled from TRBV4-3 and TRBJ1-1; the D gene is perhaps TRBD1, on 5 matching bases. The receptor was derived from a young man who received the YFV17D yellow fever vaccine. The sample consisted of CD8+ T cells sorted from PBMCs, taken 45 days after the yellow fever booster vaccination. DNA sequence: TGCGCCAGCAGCCCAGGGATGGGGGGTACTGAAGCTTTCTTT. This sequence encodes CASSPGMGGTEAFF.